This TCR beta chain was sequenced for a study of blood T cells in healthy people across ages. Study details: Using template switching, researchers captured about one barcoded beta molecule for each two T cells.

CDR1 is LNHNV and CDR2 is YYDKDF in the germline V gene (reference sequence). V gave up 1 base and J gave up 7 bases; unmatched junction bases: 5. The CDR3 is 15 residues long. Donors were healthy Caucasian individuals from Russia aged roughly 6 to 100. Next came a second PCR, run for about 7 to 12 cycles, which used a sample-barcoded 5' primer along with a J-beta primer mix. Through a template-switch adaptor with 12 random nucleotides, each cDNA molecule received a tag. TCRdb used MiXCR to reprocess the 5' RACE reads, holding one entry per CDR3 protein. In the table there are around 850,000 distinct CDR3 sequences, under 40% of which are singletons.

This clonotype originated in a man younger than 35 in good health. Material for sequencing was blood. V and J are TRBV15 and TRBJ2-1; 9 bases match TRBD1. In nucleotides, the CDR3 is TGTGCCACCAGCAGAGTAATGGGACAGGGTAATGAGCAGTTCTTC. Residues: CATSRVMGQGNEQFF.